The T cell receptor (beta chain) described here comes from a study of blood T cells in healthy people across ages. V dropped 1 base and J dropped 5 bases, with 11 bases sitting between them. CDR1 and CDR2 (germline): MGHRA, YSYEKL. CDR3 length equals 14 residues. Then a second PCR, running roughly 7 to 11 cycles, was carried out with a sample-barcoded 5' primer and a J-beta primer mix. A template-switch adaptor with 12 random nucleotides tagged each cDNA molecule. TCRdb ran MiXCR on the 5' RACE reads and lists one entry per CDR3 protein. In the table there are hundreds of thousands of distinct CDR3 sequences, around a fifth of which are singletons. This clonotype was picked up a small number of times.

This TCR came from an older man in good health. Sample: blood. The rearrangement joins TRBV4-1 to TRBJ2-5, with D uncertain. In nucleotides, the CDR3 is TGCGCCAGCAGCCAAGGAAGCAGCAGGGAGACCCAGTACTTC. This sequence encodes CASSQGSSRETQYF.